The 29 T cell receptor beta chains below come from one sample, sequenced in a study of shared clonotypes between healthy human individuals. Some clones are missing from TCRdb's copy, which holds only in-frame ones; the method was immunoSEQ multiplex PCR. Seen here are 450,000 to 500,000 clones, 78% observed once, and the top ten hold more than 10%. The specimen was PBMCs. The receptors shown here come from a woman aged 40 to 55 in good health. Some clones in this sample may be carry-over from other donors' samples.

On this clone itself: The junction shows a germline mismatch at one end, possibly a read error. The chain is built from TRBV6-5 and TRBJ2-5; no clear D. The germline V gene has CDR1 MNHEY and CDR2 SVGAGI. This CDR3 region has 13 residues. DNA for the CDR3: TGTGCCAGCACCTCAGATGGTCAAGGGACCCAGTACTTC. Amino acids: CASTSDGQGTQYF.

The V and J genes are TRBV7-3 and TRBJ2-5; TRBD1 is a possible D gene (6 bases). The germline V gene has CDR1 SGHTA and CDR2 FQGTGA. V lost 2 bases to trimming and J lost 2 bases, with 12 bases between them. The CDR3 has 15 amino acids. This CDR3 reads CASSLERTAQETQYF. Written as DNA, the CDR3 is TGTGCCAGCAGCTTAGAAAGGACAGCACAAGAGACCCAGTACTTC. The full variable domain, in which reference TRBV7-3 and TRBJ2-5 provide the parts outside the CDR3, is GAGVSQTPSNKVTEKGKYVELRCDPISGHTALYWYRQSLGQGPEFLIYFQGTGAADDSGLPNDRFFAVRPEGSVSTLKIQRTERGDSAVYLCASSLERTAQETQYFGPGTRLLVL.

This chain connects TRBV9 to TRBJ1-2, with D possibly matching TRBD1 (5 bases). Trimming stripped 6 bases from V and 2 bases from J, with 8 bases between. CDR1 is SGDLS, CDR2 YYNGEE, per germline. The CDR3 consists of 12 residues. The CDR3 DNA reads TGTGCCAGCACCCGGACAAACTATGGCTACACCTTC. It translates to CASTRTNYGYTF.

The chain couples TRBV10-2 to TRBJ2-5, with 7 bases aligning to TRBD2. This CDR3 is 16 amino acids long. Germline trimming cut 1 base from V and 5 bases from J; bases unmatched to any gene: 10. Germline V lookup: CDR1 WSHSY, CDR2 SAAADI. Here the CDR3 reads CASSEFRTSTRETQYF. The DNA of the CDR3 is TGCGCCAGCAGTGAGTTTCGGACTAGTACTCGGGAGACCCAGTACTTC.

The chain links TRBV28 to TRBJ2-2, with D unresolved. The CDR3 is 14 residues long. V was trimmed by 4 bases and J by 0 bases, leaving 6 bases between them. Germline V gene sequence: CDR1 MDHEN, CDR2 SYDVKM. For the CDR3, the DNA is TGTGCCAGCAGTTCGAGGCCGAACACCGGGGAGCTGTTTTTT. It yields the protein CASSSRPNTGELFF.

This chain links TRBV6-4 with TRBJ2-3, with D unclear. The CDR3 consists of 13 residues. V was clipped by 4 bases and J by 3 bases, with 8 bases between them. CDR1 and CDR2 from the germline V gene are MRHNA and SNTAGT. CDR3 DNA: TGTGCCAGCAGTGGGGGTTTGACAGATACGCAGTATTTT. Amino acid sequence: CASSGGLTDTQYF.

CDR3 bases: TGTGCCAGCAGCCTAGGGGCGAGAACAGGTACAGATACGCAGTATTTT. Translating it yields CASSLGARTGTDTQYF. The rearrangement joins TRBV7-2 to TRBJ2-3; D is perhaps TRBD1 (5 bases). Germline CDR1 and CDR2: SGHTA and FQGNSA. Between the trimmed V and J ends, which lost 5 bases and 3 bases, there was a span of 18 bases. CDR3 length: 16 residues.

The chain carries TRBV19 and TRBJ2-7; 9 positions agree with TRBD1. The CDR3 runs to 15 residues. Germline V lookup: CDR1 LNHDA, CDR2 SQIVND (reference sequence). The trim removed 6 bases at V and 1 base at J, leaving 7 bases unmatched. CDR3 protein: CASRGTGTGSYEQYF. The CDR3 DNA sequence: TGTGCCAGTAGAGGGACAGGGACAGGTTCCTACGAGCAGTACTTC.

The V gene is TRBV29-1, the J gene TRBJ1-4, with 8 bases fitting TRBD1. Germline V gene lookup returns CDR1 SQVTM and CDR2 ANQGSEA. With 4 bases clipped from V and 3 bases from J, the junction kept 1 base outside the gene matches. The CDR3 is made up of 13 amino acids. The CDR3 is CSVGDRSNEKLFF. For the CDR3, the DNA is TGCAGCGTTGGGGACAGGTCTAATGAAAAACTGTTTTTT.

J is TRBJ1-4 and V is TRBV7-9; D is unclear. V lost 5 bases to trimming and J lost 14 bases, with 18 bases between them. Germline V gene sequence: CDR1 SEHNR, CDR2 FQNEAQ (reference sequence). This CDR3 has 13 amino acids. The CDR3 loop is CASSLFEPGRLFF. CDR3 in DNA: TGTGCCAGCAGCCTTTTTGAGCCCGGTCGGCTGTTTTTT.

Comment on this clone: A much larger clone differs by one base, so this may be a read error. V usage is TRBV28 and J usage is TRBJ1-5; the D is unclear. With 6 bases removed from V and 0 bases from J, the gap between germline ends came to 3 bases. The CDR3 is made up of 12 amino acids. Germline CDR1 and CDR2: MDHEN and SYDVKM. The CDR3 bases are TGTGCCAGCAGGTATAGCAATCAGCCCCAGCATTTT. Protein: CASRYSNQPQHF.

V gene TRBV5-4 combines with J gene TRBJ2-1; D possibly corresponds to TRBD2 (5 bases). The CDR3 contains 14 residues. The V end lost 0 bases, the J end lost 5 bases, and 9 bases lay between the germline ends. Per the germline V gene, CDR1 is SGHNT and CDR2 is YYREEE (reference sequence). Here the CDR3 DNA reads TGTGCCAGCAGCTTGGAAGCGGAGAACAATGAGCAGTTCTTC. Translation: CASSLEAENNEQFF.

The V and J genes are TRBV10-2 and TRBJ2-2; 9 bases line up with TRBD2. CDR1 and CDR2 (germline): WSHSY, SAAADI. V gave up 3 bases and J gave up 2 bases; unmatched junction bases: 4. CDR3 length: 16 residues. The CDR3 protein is CASSESSGKNTGELFF. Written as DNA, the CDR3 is TGCGCCAGCAGTGAATCTAGCGGGAAAAACACCGGGGAGCTGTTTTTT.

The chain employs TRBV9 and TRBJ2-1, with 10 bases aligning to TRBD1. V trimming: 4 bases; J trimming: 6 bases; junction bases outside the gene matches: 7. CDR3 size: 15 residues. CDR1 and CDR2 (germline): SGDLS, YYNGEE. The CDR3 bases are TGTGCCAGCAGCCCCCGGGACAGGGGAGGCAATGAGCAGTTCTTC. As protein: CASSPRDRGGNEQFF.

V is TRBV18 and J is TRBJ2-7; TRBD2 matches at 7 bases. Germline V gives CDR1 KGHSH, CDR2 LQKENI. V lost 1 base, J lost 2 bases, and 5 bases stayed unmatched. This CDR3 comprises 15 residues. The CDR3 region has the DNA TGTGCCAGCTCACCACAAGGGACTATTACCTACGAGCAGTACTTC. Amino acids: CASSPQGTITYEQYF.

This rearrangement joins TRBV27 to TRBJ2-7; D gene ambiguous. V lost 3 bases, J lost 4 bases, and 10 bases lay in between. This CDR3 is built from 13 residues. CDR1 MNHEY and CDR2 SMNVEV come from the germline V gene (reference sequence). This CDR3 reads CASSFGQDYEQYF. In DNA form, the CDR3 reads TGTGCCAGCAGTTTTGGGCAAGATTACGAGCAGTACTTC.

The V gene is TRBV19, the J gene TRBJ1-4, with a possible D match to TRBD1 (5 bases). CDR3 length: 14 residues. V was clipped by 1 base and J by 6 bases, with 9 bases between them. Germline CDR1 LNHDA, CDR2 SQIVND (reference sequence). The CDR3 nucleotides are TGTGCCAGTAGTATAGTCGCGGGGCATGAAAAACTGTTTTTT. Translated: CASSIVAGHEKLFF.

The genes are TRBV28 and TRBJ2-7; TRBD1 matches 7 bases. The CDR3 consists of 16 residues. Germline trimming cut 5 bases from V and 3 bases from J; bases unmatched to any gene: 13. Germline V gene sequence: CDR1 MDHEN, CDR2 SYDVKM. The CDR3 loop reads CASSTPTGVGVYEQYF. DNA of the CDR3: TGTGCCAGCAGTACCCCTACAGGGGTTGGAGTCTACGAGCAGTACTTC.

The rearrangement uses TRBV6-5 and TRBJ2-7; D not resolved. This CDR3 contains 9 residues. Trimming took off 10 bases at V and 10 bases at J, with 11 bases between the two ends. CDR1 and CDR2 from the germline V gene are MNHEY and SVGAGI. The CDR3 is CAIFLFQYF. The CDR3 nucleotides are TGTGCCATTTTTTTGTTTCAGTACTTC.

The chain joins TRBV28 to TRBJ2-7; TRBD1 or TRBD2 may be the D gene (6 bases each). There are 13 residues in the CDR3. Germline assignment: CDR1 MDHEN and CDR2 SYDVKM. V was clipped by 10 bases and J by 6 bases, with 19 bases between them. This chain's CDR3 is CATEGQLAGEQYF. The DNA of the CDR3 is TGTGCCACCGAGGGACAACTAGCAGGCGAGCAGTACTTC.

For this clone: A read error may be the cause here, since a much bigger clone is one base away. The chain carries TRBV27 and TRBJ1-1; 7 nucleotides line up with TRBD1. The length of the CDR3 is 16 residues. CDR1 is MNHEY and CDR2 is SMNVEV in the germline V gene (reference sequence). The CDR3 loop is CASNPVKTGTNIEAFF. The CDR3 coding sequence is TGTGCCAGCAACCCCGTCAAGACAGGGACGAACATTGAAGCTTTCTTT.

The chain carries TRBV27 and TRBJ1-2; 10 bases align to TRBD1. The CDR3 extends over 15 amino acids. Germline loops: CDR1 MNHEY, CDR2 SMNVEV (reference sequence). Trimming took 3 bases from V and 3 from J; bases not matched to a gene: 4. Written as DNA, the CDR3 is TGTGCCAGCAGTTTCCGGACAGGGGGGGACTATGGCTACACCTTC. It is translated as CASSFRTGGDYGYTF.

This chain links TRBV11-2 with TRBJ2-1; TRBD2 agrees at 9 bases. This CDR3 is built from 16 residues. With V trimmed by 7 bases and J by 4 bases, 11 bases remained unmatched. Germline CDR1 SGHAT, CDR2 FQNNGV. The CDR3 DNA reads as TGTGCCAGCATACGTCAAGCGGGAGGCGGGTACAATGAGCAGTTCTTC. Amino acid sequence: CASIRQAGGGYNEQFF. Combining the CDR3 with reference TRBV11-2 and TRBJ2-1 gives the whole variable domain EAGVAQSPRYKIIEKRQSVAFWCNPISGHATLYWYQQILGQGPKLLIQFQNNGVVDDSQLPKDRFSAERLKGVDSTLKIQPAKLEDSAVYLCASIRQAGGGYNEQFFGPGTRLTVL.

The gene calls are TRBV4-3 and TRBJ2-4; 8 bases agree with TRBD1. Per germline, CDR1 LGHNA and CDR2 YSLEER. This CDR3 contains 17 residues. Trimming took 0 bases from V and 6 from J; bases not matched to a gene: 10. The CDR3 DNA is TGCGCCAGCAGCCAAGATCCGGTAGGGACAGGAGGAAACATTCAGTACTTC. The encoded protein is CASSQDPVGTGGNIQYF.

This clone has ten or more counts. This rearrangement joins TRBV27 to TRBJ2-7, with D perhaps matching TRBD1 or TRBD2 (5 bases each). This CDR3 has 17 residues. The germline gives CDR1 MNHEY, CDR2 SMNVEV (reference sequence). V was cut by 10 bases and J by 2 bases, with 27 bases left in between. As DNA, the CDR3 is TGTGCCAACCAAAAAACGCTCCGGGACGTAACTGCCTACGAGCAGTACTTC. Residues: CANQKTLRDVTAYEQYF.

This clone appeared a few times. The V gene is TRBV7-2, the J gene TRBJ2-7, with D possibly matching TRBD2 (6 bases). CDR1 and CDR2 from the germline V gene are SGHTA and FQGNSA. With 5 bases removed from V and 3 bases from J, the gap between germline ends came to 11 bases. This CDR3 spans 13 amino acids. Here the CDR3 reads CASSLGGVYEQYF. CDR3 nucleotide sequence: TGTGCCAGCAGCCTCGGGGGTGTCTACGAGCAGTACTTC.

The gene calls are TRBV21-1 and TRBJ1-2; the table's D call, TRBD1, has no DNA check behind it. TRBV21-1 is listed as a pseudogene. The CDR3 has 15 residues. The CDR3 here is CASSPQPDRNYGYTF. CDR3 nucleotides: TGTGCCAGCAGCCCACAACCCGACAGGAACTATGGCTACACCTTC.

CDR3 sequence: CASSYGDEGYGYTF. The CDR3 bases are TGTGCCAGCAGCTATGGGGACGAAGGCTATGGCTACACCTTC. This chain links TRBV5-4 with TRBJ1-2, with a possible D match to TRBD1 (5 bases). V was trimmed by 3 bases and J by 4 bases, leaving 13 bases between them. The CDR3 sequence is 14 residues long. From germline, CDR1 is SGHNT and CDR2 YYREEE (reference sequence).

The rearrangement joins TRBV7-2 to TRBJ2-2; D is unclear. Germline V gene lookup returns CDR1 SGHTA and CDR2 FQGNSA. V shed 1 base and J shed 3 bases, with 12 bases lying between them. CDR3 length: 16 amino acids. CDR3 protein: CASSLVWRSYTGELFF. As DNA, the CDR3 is TGTGCCAGCAGCTTAGTCTGGCGGAGCTACACCGGGGAGCTGTTTTTT.